This record covers a single T cell receptor (beta chain). As yet, its antigen is unknown. Only in-frame clones appear in the TCRdb table, and some are missing; sequencing was by immunoSEQ multiplex PCR. The table lists 70,000 or so clones, about 93% of them singletons. These donors were members of the roughly 110-subject validation cohort, a group separate from the roughly 670-subject first cohort. The sample is drawn from a study of cytomegalovirus exposure and HLA in healthy donors. The CDR3 runs to 15 residues. The V segment lost 3 bases and the J segment 4 bases; nucleotides outside the gene matches: 4. The V gene's germline CDR1 is SGHNT and CDR2 YYREEE (reference sequence). Study-level findings and limits: Overall, approximately 150 TCR beta chains were annotated as cytomegalovirus-associated. Reported performance of the classifier showed diagnosis of cytomegalovirus status with high specificity and sensitivity. That first-cohort TCR clusters tended to co-occur in the roughly 120 validation repertoires was found in a later analysis.

The origin of this receptor is a young man in good health and CMV-seropositive. The specimen sequenced was PBMCs. This chain connects TRBV5-4 to TRBJ2-1; 10 bases fit TRBD2. In nucleotides, the CDR3 is TGTGCCAGCAGCTCCCGACTAGCGGGTTACAATGAGCAGTTCTTC. Translating it yields CASSSRLAGYNEQFF.